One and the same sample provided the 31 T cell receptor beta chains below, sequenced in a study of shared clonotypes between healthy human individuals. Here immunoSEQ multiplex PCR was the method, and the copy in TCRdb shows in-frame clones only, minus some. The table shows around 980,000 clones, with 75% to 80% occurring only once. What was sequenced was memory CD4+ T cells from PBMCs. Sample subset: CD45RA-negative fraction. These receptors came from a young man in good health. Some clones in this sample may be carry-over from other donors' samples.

CDR3 residues: CATSRDRGWQFF. The CDR3 bases are TGTGCCACCAGCAGAGATCGCGGGTGGCAGTTCTTC. V usage is TRBV15 and J usage is TRBJ2-1, with D possibly being TRBD2 (5 bases). The CDR3 consists of 12 residues. Germline CDR1 reads LNHNV; CDR2 reads YYDKDF (reference sequence). V shed 0 bases and J shed 12 bases, with 9 bases lying between them. The full variable domain, its missing parts supplied by reference TRBV15 and TRBJ2-1, is DAMVIQNPRYQVTQFGKPVTLSCSQTLNHNVMYWYQQKSSQAPKLLFHYYDKDFNNEADTPDNFQSRRPNTSFCFLDIRSPGLGDTAMYLCATSRDRGWQFFGPGTRLTVL.

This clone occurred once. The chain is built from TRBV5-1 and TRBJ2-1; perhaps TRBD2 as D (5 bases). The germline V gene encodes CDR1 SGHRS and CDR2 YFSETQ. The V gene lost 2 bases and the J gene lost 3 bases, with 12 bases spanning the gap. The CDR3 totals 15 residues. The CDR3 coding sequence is TGCGCCAGCAGCTTAGAGAGCGGCAACTACAATGAGCAGTTCTTC. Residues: CASSLESGNYNEQFF.

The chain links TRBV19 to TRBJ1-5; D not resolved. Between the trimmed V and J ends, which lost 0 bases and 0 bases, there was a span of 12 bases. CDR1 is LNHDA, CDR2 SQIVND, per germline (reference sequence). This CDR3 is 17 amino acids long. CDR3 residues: CASSIEGRAVSNQPQHF. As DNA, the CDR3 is TGTGCCAGTAGTATAGAAGGTCGGGCAGTTAGCAATCAGCCCCAGCATTTT.

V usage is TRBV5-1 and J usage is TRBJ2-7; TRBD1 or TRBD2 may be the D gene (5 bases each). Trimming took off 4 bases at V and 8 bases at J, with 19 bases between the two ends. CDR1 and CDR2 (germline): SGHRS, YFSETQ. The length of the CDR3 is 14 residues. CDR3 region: CASSPDPTGTQQYF. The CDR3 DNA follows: TGCGCCAGCAGCCCAGATCCTACTGGGACCCAGCAGTACTTC. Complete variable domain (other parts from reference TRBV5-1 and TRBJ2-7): KAGVTQTPRYLIKTRGQQVTLSCSPISGHRSVSWYQQTPGQGLQFLFEYFSETQRNKGNFPGRFSGRQFSNSRSEMNVSTLELGDSALYLCASSPDPTGTQQYFGPGTRLTVT.

The DNA of the CDR3 is TGTGCCAGCAGCTTAATGTCAGGGGGAGGTCAGCCCCAGCATTTT. Its protein product is CASSLMSGGGQPQHF. The chain recombines TRBV7-2 with TRBJ1-5, with 7 bases identical to TRBD1. Trimming removed 2 bases from V and 6 bases from J; junction bases left unmatched: 7. CDR1 is SGHTA and CDR2 is FQGNSA in the germline V gene. This CDR3 region has 15 residues.

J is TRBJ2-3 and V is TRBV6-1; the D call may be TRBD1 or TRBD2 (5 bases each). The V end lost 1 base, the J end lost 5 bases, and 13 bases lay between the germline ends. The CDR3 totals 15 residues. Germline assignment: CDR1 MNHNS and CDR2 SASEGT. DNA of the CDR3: TGTGCCAGCAGTGAAGGGTTAGGGACGCAAGATACGCAGTATTTT. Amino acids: CASSEGLGTQDTQYF.

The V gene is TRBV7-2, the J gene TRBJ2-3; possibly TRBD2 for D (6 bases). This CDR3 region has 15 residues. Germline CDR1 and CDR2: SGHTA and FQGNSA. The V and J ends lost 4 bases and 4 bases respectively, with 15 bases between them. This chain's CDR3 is CASSSGGGGADTQYF. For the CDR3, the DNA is TGTGCCAGCAGCTCCGGTGGGGGAGGAGCAGATACGCAGTATTTT.

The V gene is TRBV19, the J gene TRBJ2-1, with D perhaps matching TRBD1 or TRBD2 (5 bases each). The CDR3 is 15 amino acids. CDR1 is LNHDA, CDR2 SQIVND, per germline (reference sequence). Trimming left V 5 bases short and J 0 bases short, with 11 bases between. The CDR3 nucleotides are TGTGCCAGTAGTGCCTTGGGGGTCTCCTACAATGAGCAGTTCTTC. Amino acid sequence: CASSALGVSYNEQFF.

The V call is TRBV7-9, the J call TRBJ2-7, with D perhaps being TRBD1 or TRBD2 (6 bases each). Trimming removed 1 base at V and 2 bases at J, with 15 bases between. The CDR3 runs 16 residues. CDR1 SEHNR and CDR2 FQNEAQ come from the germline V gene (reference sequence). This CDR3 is CASSLDWGADTYEQYF. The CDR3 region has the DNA TGTGCCAGCAGCTTAGATTGGGGGGCAGACACCTACGAGCAGTACTTC.

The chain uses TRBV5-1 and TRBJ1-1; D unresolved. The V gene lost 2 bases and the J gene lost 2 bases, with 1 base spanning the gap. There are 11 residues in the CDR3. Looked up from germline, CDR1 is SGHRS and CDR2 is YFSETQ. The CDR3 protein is CASSFNTEAFF. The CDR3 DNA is TGCGCCAGCAGCTTTAACACTGAAGCTTTCTTT.

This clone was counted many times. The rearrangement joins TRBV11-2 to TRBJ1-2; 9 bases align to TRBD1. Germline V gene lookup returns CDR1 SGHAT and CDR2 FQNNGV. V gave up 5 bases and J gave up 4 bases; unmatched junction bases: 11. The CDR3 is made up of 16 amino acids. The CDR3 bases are TGTGCCAGCAGCCAAGACTCGGGGACAGGGTCCTATGGCTACACCTTC. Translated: CASSQDSGTGSYGYTF.

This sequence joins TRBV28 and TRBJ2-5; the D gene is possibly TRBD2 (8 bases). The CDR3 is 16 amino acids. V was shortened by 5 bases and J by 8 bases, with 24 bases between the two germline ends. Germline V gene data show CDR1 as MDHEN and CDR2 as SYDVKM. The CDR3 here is CASSPGQQTAGETQYF. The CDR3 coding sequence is TGTGCCAGCAGTCCGGGACAGCAGACAGCGGGAGAAACCCAGTACTTC.

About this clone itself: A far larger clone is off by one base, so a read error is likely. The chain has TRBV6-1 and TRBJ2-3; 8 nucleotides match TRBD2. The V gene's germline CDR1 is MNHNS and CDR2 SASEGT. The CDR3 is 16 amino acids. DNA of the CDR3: TGTGGCAGCAGTGGCCGTAGGCTAGCGGGCGTCGATACGCAGTATTTT. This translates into CGSSGRRLAGVDTQYF.

CDR3 in amino acids: CASSQLKGQGILEQYF. CDR3 bases: TGCGCCAGCAGCCAGCTCAAGGGCCAGGGTATATTGGAGCAGTACTTC. This chain connects TRBV4-1 to TRBJ2-7; possibly TRBD1 for D (5 bases). Deletions cut 3 bases from V and 7 bases from J, with 22 bases between. The germline V gene encodes CDR1 MGHRA and CDR2 YSYEKL. The CDR3 is 16 residues long.

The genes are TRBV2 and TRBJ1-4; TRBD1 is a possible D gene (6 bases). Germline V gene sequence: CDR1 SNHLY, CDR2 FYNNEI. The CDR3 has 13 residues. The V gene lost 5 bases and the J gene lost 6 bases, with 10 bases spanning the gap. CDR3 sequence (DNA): TGTGCCAGCAGTTTTTACAGGGATGAAAAACTGTTTTTT. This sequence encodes CASSFYRDEKLFF.

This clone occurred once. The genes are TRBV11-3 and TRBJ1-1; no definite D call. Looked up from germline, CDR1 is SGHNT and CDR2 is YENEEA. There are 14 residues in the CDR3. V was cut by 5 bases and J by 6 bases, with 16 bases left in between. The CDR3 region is CASSPGAGRAEAFF. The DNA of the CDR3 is TGTGCCAGCAGCCCAGGCGCGGGTAGGGCTGAAGCTTTCTTT.

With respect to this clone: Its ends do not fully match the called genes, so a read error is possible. The CDR3 is CASSRVVESLAF. The CDR3 nucleotides read TGTGCCAGCAGCCGGGTCGTGGAGTCCCTGGCCTTC. The chain is built from TRBV2 and TRBJ1-2, with unresolved D. CDR1 and CDR2 from the germline V gene are SNHLY and FYNNEI. The CDR3 has 12 residues. Combining the CDR3 with reference TRBV2 and TRBJ1-2 gives the whole variable domain EPEVTQTPSHQVTQMGQEVILRCVPISNHLYFYWYRQILGQKVEFLVSFYNNEISEKSEIFDDQFSVERPDGSNFTLKIRSTKLEDSAMYFCASSRVVESLAFGSGTRLTVV.

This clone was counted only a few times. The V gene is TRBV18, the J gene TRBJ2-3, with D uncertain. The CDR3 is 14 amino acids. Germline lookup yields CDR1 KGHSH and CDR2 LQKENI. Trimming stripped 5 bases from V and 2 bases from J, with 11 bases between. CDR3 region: CASSWAANTDTQYF. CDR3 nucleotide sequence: TGTGCCAGCTCATGGGCTGCTAACACAGATACGCAGTATTTT.

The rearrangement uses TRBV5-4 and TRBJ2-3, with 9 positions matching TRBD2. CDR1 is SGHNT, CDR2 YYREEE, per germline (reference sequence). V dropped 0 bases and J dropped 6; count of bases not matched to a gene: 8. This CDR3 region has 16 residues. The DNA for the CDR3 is TGTGCCAGCAGCTTGGGCGCGGGAGGGCCATATGATACGCAGTATTTT. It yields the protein CASSLGAGGPYDTQYF.

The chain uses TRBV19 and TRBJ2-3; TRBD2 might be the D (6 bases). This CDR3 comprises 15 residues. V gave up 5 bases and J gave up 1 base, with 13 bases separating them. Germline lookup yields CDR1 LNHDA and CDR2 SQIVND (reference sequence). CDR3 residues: CASSPILAGTDTQYF. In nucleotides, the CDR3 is TGTGCCAGTAGTCCGATACTAGCCGGCACAGATACGCAGTATTTT.

This chain's CDR3 is CASRGRPNTGELFF. CDR3 sequence (DNA): TGTGCCAGCAGGGGACGCCCGAACACCGGGGAGCTGTTTTTT. The chain employs TRBV6-6 and TRBJ2-2, with D possibly called TRBD1 or TRBD2 (5 bases each). Trimming stripped 6 bases from V and 0 bases from J, with 8 bases between. The CDR3 contains 14 residues. Germline assignment: CDR1 MNHNY and CDR2 SVGAGI (reference sequence).

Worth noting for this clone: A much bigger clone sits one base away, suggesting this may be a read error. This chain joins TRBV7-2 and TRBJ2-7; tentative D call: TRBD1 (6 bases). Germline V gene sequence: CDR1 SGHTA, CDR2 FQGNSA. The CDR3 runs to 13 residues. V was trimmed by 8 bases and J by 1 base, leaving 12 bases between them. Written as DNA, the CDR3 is TGTGCCAGCTTACTTCAGGGGTCCTACGAGCAGTACTTC. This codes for CASLLQGSYEQYF. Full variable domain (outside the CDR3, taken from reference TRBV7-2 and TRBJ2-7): GAGVSQSPSNKVTEKGKDVELRCDPISGHTALYWYRQSLGQGLEFLIYFQGNSAPDKSGLPSDRFSAERTGGSVSTLTIQRTQQEDSAVYLCASLLQGSYEQYFGPGTRLTVT.

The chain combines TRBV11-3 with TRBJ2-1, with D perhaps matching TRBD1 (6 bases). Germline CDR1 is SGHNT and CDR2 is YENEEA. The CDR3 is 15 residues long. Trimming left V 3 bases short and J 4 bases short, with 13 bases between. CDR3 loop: CASSFGQSEYNEQFF. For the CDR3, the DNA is TGTGCCAGCAGCTTCGGACAGAGTGAGTACAATGAGCAGTTCTTC.

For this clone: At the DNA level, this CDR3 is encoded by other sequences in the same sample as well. The CDR3 region has the DNA TGCGCCAGCAGCCAAGAGGGACAGGGATATGGCTACACCTTC. This gives the protein CASSQEGQGYGYTF. V is TRBV4-1 and J is TRBJ1-2; 9 bases are a match to TRBD1. V shed 0 bases, J shed 5 bases, and the junction held 1 base outside the gene matches. Germline CDR1 and CDR2: MGHRA and YSYEKL. The CDR3 is made up of 14 amino acids.

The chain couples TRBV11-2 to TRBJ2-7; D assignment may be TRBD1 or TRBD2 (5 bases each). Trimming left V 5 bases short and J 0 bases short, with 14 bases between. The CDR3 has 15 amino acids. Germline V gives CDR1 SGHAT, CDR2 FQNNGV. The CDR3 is CASSRDVESSYEQYF. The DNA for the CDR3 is TGTGCCAGCAGCCGGGACGTCGAAAGCTCCTACGAGCAGTACTTC. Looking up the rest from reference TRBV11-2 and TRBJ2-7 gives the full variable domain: EAGVAQSPRYKIIEKRQSVAFWCNPISGHATLYWYQQILGQGPKLLIQFQNNGVVDDSQLPKDRFSAERLKGVDSTLKIQPAKLEDSAVYLCASSRDVESSYEQYFGPGTRLTVT.

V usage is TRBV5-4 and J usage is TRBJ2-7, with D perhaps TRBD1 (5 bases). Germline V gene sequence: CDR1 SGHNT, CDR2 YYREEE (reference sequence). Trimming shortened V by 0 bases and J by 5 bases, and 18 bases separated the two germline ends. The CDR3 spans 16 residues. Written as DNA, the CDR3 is TGTGCCAGCAGCTTGGAAGTGGGCAGGGCTCGTGACGAGCAGTACTTC. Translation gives CASSLEVGRARDEQYF.

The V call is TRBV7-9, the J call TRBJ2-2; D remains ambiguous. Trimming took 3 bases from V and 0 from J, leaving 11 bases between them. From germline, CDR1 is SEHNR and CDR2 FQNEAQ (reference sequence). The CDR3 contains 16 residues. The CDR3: CASSLFRPSNTGELFF. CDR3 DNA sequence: TGTGCCAGCAGCTTGTTCAGACCCTCGAACACCGGGGAGCTGTTTTTT.

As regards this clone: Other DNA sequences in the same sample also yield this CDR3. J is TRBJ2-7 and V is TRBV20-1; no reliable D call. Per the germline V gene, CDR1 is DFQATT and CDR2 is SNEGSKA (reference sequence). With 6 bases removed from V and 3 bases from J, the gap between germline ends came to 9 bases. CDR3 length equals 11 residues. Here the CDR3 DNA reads TGCAGTGCCGCCAATGGCTACGAGCAGTACTTC. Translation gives CSAANGYEQYF.

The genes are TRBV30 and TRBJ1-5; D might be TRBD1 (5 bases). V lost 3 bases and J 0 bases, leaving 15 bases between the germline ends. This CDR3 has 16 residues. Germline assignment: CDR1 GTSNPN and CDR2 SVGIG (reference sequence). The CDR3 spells CAWSGSTGFSNQPQHF. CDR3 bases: TGTGCCTGGAGCGGAAGCACAGGATTTAGCAATCAGCCCCAGCATTTT.

The CDR3 is CASSWGGVWAAVGYTF. The DNA for the CDR3 is TGTGCCAGCAGCTGGGGAGGGGTGTGGGCAGCGGTTGGCTACACCTTC. The chain carries TRBV5-8 and TRBJ1-2, with a tentative D call TRBD1 (5 bases). The V and J ends lost 3 bases and 7 bases respectively, with 22 bases between them. The CDR3 spans 16 residues. Germline V gene data show CDR1 as SGHTS and CDR2 as YDEGEE. Variable domain in full (rest from reference TRBV5-8 and TRBJ1-2): EAGVTQSPTHLIKTRGQQATLRCSPISGHTSVYWYQQALGLGLQFLLWYDEGEERNRGNFPPRFSGRQFPNYSSELNVNALELEDSALYLCASSWGGVWAAVGYTFGSGTRLTVV.

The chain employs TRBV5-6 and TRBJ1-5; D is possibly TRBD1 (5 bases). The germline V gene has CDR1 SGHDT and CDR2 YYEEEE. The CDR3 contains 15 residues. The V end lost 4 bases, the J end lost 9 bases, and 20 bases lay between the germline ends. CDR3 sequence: CASSTAGALVGPQHF. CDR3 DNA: TGTGCCAGCAGCACCGCCGGGGCCCTTGTCGGGCCCCAGCATTTT.